The 29 T cell receptor beta chains below all came from one sample that was sequenced in a study of cytomegalovirus exposure and HLA in healthy donors. The assay was immunoSEQ multiplex PCR, and TCRdb's table has in-frame clones only and misses some. The sample contains around 150,000 clones, approximately 96% of which appear only once. Material for sequencing was PBMCs. Receptor source: a woman aged 18-29 years in good health and CMV-seronegative.

CDR3 sequence (DNA): TGTGCCAGCAGGGGAGTAGCGAACACCGGGGAGCTGTTTTTT. The encoded protein is CASRGVANTGELFF. The chain recombines TRBV7-2 with TRBJ2-2; TRBD2 is a possible D gene (5 bases). The CDR3 runs to 14 residues. V lost 6 bases to trimming and J lost 0 bases, with 8 bases between them. The germline CDR1 and CDR2 sequences are SGHTA and FQGNSA.

The V gene is TRBV27, the J gene TRBJ1-1, with TRBD1 matching over 12 bases. The germline V gene encodes CDR1 MNHEY and CDR2 SMNVEV (reference sequence). The CDR3 length is 14 residues. V gave up 5 bases and J gave up 8 bases; unmatched junction bases: 6. Here the CDR3 reads CASSRLGQGAEAFF. CDR3 DNA: TGTGCCAGCAGTCGGCTGGGACAGGGGGCAGAAGCTTTCTTT.

The V call is TRBV9, the J call TRBJ2-1, with TRBD1 as a possible D gene (6 bases). The CDR3 contains 15 residues. In germline, CDR1 is SGDLS, CDR2 YYNGEE. V gave up 0 bases and J gave up 0 bases, with 7 bases separating them. As DNA, the CDR3 is TGTGCCAGCAGCGTAGGGACAGACTCCTACAATGAGCAGTTCTTC. Translated: CASSVGTDSYNEQFF. Complete variable domain (other parts from reference TRBV9 and TRBJ2-1): DSGVTQTPKHLITATGQRVTLRCSPRSGDLSVYWYQQSLDQGLQFLIQYYNGEERAKGNILERFSAQQFPDLHSELNLSSLELGDSALYFCASSVGTDSYNEQFFGPGTRLTVL.

This chain links TRBV5-4 with TRBJ2-1; 7 nucleotides match TRBD1. Germline CDR1 reads SGHNT; CDR2 reads YYREEE (reference sequence). The CDR3 totals 15 residues. The trim removed 4 bases at V and 5 bases at J, leaving 9 bases unmatched. This CDR3 is CASSPVGQVDNEQFF. The CDR3 DNA reads TGTGCCAGCAGCCCGGTAGGACAGGTTGACAATGAGCAGTTCTTC. The full variable domain, with the rest looked up from reference TRBV5-4 and TRBJ2-1, is ETGVTQSPTHLIKTRGQQVTLRCSSQSGHNTVSWYQQALGQGPQFIFQYYREEENGRGNFPPRFSGLQFPNYSSELNVNALELDDSALYLCASSPVGQVDNEQFFGPGTRLTVL.

The gene calls are TRBV7-9 and TRBJ1-2, with 8 positions matching TRBD1. The V gene end was trimmed by 3 bases and the J gene end by 4 bases; junction bases not matched to a gene: 4. The CDR3 is 14 residues long. Germline CDR1 SEHNR, CDR2 FQNEAQ (reference sequence). The DNA for the CDR3 is TGTGCCAGCAGCTTCGGTGGGACAGGCTATGGCTACACCTTC. The encoded protein is CASSFGGTGYGYTF. The full variable domain, rest sourced from reference TRBV7-9 and TRBJ1-2, is DTGVSQNPRHKITKRGQNVTFRCDPISEHNRLYWYRQTLGQGPEFLTYFQNEAQLEKSRLLSDRFSAERPKGSFSTLEIQRTEQGDSAMYLCASSFGGTGYGYTFGSGTRLTVV.

The chain recombines TRBV12-5 with TRBJ1-5, with D hard to call. CDR1 is LGHNT and CDR2 is FRNRAP in the germline V gene. The CDR3 covers 11 residues. The V end was cut by 5 bases, the J end by 4 bases, with 3 bases between. The CDR3 sequence: CASGLNQPQHF. The CDR3 nucleotides read TGTGCTAGTGGTCTTAATCAGCCCCAGCATTTT.

The genes are TRBV7-3 and TRBJ2-7; the match to TRBD1 covers 10 bases. This CDR3 contains 14 residues. V lost 2 bases and J lost 7; bases outside the gene matches: 5. Germline V gene data show CDR1 as SGHTA and CDR2 as FQGTGA. In nucleotides, the CDR3 is TGTGCCAGCAGCTTAGAGGGACAGGGGAGTGAGCAGTACTTC. Amino acids: CASSLEGQGSEQYF.

The rearrangement uses TRBV7-9 and TRBJ1-2, with D unresolved. Germline V gene sequence: CDR1 SEHNR, CDR2 FQNEAQ (reference sequence). The V end lost 5 bases, the J end lost 1 base, and 14 bases lay between the germline ends. The CDR3 length is 15 residues. CDR3 sequence: CASSKPGVHNYGYTF. As DNA, the CDR3 is TGTGCCAGCAGCAAACCCGGGGTGCATAACTATGGCTACACCTTC.

This clone occurred once. This sequence joins TRBV11-2 and TRBJ1-2; perhaps TRBD1 as D (5 bases). The CDR3 sequence is 12 residues long. Germline V gene data show CDR1 as SGHAT and CDR2 as FQNNGV. Between the trimmed V and J ends, which lost 4 bases and 8 bases, there was a span of 11 bases. CDR3 nucleotide sequence: TGTGCCAGCAGCTCCCAGGGATTCGGCTACACCTTC. The encoded protein is CASSSQGFGYTF.

CDR3 loop: CASSPGTGHTDTQYF. The CDR3 nucleotides read TGTGCCAGCAGCCCTGGGACAGGGCACACAGATACGCAGTATTTT. This chain connects TRBV9 to TRBJ2-3, with 9 bases identical to TRBD1. Germline CDR1 SGDLS, CDR2 YYNGEE. This CDR3 spans 15 amino acids. V lost 4 bases, J lost 2 bases, and 5 bases stayed unmatched.

This clone appeared a single time. The chain links TRBV5-1 to TRBJ2-1, with D possibly matching TRBD1 (6 bases). The length of the CDR3 is 14 residues. Germline V gene data show CDR1 as SGHRS and CDR2 as YFSETQ. V dropped 0 bases and J dropped 9 bases, with 13 bases sitting between them. The CDR3 is CASSLAPGTPEQFF. CDR3 in DNA: TGCGCCAGCAGCTTGGCCCCCGGGACACCTGAGCAGTTCTTC.

CDR3 bases: TGTGCCAGCAGCCAAGTTTTTAGCGGTCAAGAGACCCAGTACTTC. Protein product: CASSQVFSGQETQYF. J is TRBJ2-5 and V is TRBV4-2; possible D gene TRBD2, 6 bases. The CDR3 has 15 amino acids. Trimming took off 1 base at V and 2 bases at J, with 11 bases between the two ends. Germline-derived CDR1 and CDR2 are LGHNA and YNFKEQ.

The gene calls are TRBV2 and TRBJ2-6; 8 bases match TRBD1. Trimming took 7 bases from V and 0 from J; bases not matched to a gene: 11. The CDR3 is made up of 18 amino acids. Germline CDR1 is SNHLY and CDR2 is FYNNEI. CDR3 nucleotides: TGTGCCAGCAAAGGACAGGGCCCGACTCTCTCTGGGGCCAACGTCCTGACTTTC. It yields the protein CASKGQGPTLSGANVLTF.

The chain's CDR3 is CASSTSRTVTSTDTQYF. The DNA of the CDR3 is TGTGCCAGCAGCACAAGCCGGACAGTCACTAGCACAGATACGCAGTATTTT. The chain combines TRBV9 with TRBJ2-3; D may be TRBD1 (6 bases). The CDR3 totals 17 residues. Looked up from germline, CDR1 is SGDLS and CDR2 is YYNGEE. Trimming took 4 bases from V and 0 from J, leaving 18 bases between them.

The chain carries TRBV6-1 and TRBJ1-3, with 10 bases identical to TRBD1. Germline CDR1 and CDR2: MNHNS and SASEGT. V shed 3 bases, J shed 5 bases, and the junction held 1 base outside the gene matches. The CDR3 spans 14 residues. In DNA form, the CDR3 reads TGTGCCAGCAGTGAGACAGGGGGCAGAAACACCATATATTTT. Translating gives CASSETGGRNTIYF.

This clone was counted once. This chain links TRBV5-1 with TRBJ1-1, with unresolved D. Trimming removed 0 bases at V and 6 bases at J, with 12 bases between. The germline V gene encodes CDR1 SGHRS and CDR2 YFSETQ. The CDR3 has 14 residues. CDR3 in DNA: TGCGCCAGCAGCTTGGACAGTACCTGGGCTGAAGCTTTCTTT. Amino acid sequence: CASSLDSTWAEAFF.

V is TRBV5-4 and J is TRBJ1-2; TRBD1 is a possible D gene (5 bases). With 4 bases removed from V and 4 bases from J, the gap between germline ends came to 11 bases. Germline V gene data show CDR1 as SGHNT and CDR2 as YYREEE (reference sequence). CDR3 size: 13 residues. CDR3 sequence: CASSATEIYGYTF. CDR3 sequence (DNA): TGTGCCAGCAGCGCGACAGAAATCTATGGCTACACCTTC.

The J gene is TRBJ1-4, the V gene TRBV7-9, with D uncertain. Trimming removed 1 base from V and 5 bases from J, with 8 bases in between. Germline V CDR1 and CDR2: SEHNR, FQNEAQ (reference sequence). This CDR3 comprises 14 residues. The CDR3 nucleotides are TGTGCCAGCAGCTTAGTCAGTTTGAATGAAAAACTGTTTTTT. Translating gives CASSLVSLNEKLFF.

The chain joins TRBV5-4 to TRBJ1-1; D unclear. Trimming cost V 0 bases and J 4 bases, with 4 bases left between them. The V gene's germline CDR1 is SGHNT and CDR2 YYREEE (reference sequence). The CDR3 is made up of 12 amino acids. CDR3 in DNA: TGTGCCAGCAGCTTGGATAGCACTGAAGCTTTCTTT. Translating it yields CASSLDSTEAFF.

The chain is built from TRBV7-2 and TRBJ2-4; 8 bases align to TRBD2. The V gene end was trimmed by 2 bases and the J gene end by 4 bases; junction bases not matched to a gene: 10. Germline CDR1 and CDR2: SGHTA and FQGNSA. This CDR3 comprises 17 residues. The CDR3 DNA follows: TGTGCCAGCAGCTTAACCTCGCAGGGACTAGGAAAAAACATTCAGTACTTC. It specifies CASSLTSQGLGKNIQYF.

The J gene is TRBJ2-2, the V gene TRBV7-3; D is perhaps TRBD2 (6 bases). Trimming removed 5 bases at V and 8 bases at J, with 12 bases between. The CDR3 spans 13 residues. CDR1 is SGHTA, CDR2 FQGTGA, per germline. CDR3 in amino acids: CASSRGGVGELFF. CDR3 sequence (DNA): TGTGCCAGCAGCCGCGGCGGGGTAGGGGAGCTGTTTTTT.

The chain joins TRBV7-2 to TRBJ2-7; 8 bases map to TRBD1. Looked up from germline, CDR1 is SGHTA and CDR2 is FQGNSA. Unmatched junction bases numbered 2, after V lost 4 bases and J lost 6 bases. The CDR3 has 12 residues. Here the CDR3 reads CASSWTGSEQYF. CDR3 DNA sequence: TGTGCCAGCAGCTGGACAGGGTCCGAGCAGTACTTC.

The chain has TRBV2 and TRBJ2-1, with 8 nucleotides matching TRBD1. V lost 6 bases to trimming and J lost 4 bases; unmatched junction nucleotides: 5. Germline CDR1 is SNHLY and CDR2 is FYNNEI. The CDR3 runs to 14 residues. The CDR3 coding sequence is TGTGCCAGCAGCGCAGGGGGCAGGTACAATGAGCAGTTCTTC. Its protein is CASSAGGRYNEQFF.

This chain connects TRBV27 to TRBJ2-3; TRBD1 matches at 7 bases. There are 14 residues in the CDR3. Trimming cost V 5 bases and J 2 bases; bases outside gene matches: 4. CDR1 and CDR2 from the germline V gene are MNHEY and SMNVEV (reference sequence). The CDR3 here is CASSLGQATDTQYF. CDR3 sequence (DNA): TGTGCCAGCAGTCTTGGACAGGCCACAGATACGCAGTATTTT.

The chain recombines TRBV19 with TRBJ1-1; a possible D gene is TRBD1 (5 bases). Trimming took 4 bases from V and 1 from J, leaving 10 bases between them. Germline-derived CDR1 and CDR2 are LNHDA and SQIVND (reference sequence). This CDR3 comprises 14 residues. In nucleotides, the CDR3 is TGTGCCAGTAGTACTAGACAGCCGAACACTGAAGCTTTCTTT. It codes for CASSTRQPNTEAFF. The complete variable domain, with remaining parts taken from reference TRBV19 and TRBJ1-1, reads DGGITQSPKYLFRKEGQNVTLSCEQNLNHDAMYWYRQDPGQGLRLIYYSQIVNDFQKGDIAEGYSVSREKKESFPLTVTSAQKNPTAFYLCASSTRQPNTEAFFGQGTRLTVV.

This clone has just one count. The rearrangement links TRBV9 to TRBJ1-2; D is uncertain. V lost 0 bases to trimming and J lost 2 bases, with 8 bases between them. The CDR3 has 14 residues. Germline V gene sequence: CDR1 SGDLS, CDR2 YYNGEE. The CDR3 reads CASSVATENYGYTF. The CDR3 DNA sequence: TGTGCCAGCAGCGTAGCTACAGAGAACTATGGCTACACCTTC.

This chain links TRBV6-6 with TRBJ2-7; TRBD1 might be the D (6 bases). V was shortened by 5 bases and J by 4 bases, with 12 bases between the two germline ends. In germline, CDR1 is MNHNY, CDR2 SVGAGI (reference sequence). The CDR3 spans 13 residues. CDR3 protein: CASSDRQGYEQYF. CDR3 DNA: TGTGCCAGCAGTGACAGGCAGGGATACGAGCAGTACTTC.

The chain uses TRBV29-1 and TRBJ1-1; D is uncertain. Trimming took 5 bases from V and 0 from J, leaving 16 bases between them. This CDR3 comprises 15 residues. Germline V lookup: CDR1 SQVTM, CDR2 ANQGSEA. CDR3 coding DNA: TGCAGCGTTTTAGACCCCCGGAGAATGAACACTGAAGCTTTCTTT. The encoded protein is CSVLDPRRMNTEAFF.

The CDR3 spells CASTVGAPAQTF. The CDR3 DNA reads as TGTGCCAGCACGGTTGGGGCCCCGGCGCAAACCTTC. The genes are TRBV2 and TRBJ1-2; D is perhaps TRBD1 (5 bases). V dropped 7 bases and J dropped 14 bases, with 20 bases sitting between them. Germline loops: CDR1 SNHLY, CDR2 FYNNEI. The CDR3 is 12 residues long.